Included here is one T cell receptor (beta chain) sequence, with context. Its matching antigen is unknown. Germline V gene data show CDR1 as MGHDK and CDR2 as SYGVNS. This CDR3 is 15 amino acids long. With 6 bases removed from V and 4 bases from J, the gap between germline ends came to 15 bases. This sample stems from a study of T cell repertoires in cytomegalovirus infection. Study background: Matching HLA type, along with CMV infection, was indicated by public TCR beta signatures. Overall study results and limits: It was HLA-C-restricted CMV-specific TCR beta clonotypes that dominated the response ex vivo. Cumulative public TCR beta family frequency identified CMV carriers with the relevant HLA.

A single record per CDR3 protein comes from TCRdb applying MiXCR to the reads. The sample yields roughly 200,000 distinct CDR3 sequences, about 38% seen once. The chain couples TRBV25-1 to TRBJ2-2; no definite D call. The clonotype comes from a human donor in good health (CMV status not recorded). Some clones in this sample may be carry-over from other donors' samples. Sequences were derived from CD8+ T cells from cultured PBMCs, sampled from culture after CMV antigen stimulation. CDR3 sequence: CASSPPGIATGELFF. CDR3 nucleotides: TGTGCCAGCAGCCCCCCTGGAATCGCCACCGGGGAGCTGTTTTTT. Full variable domain (outside the CDR3, taken from reference TRBV25-1 and TRBJ2-2): EADIYQTPRYLVIGTGKKITLECSQTMGHDKMYWYQQDPGMELHLIHYSYGVNSTEKGDLSSESTVSRIRTEHFPLTLESARPSHTSQYLCASSPPGIATGELFFGEGSRLTVL.